This T cell receptor beta chain emerged from a study of blood T cell repertoires in COVID-19. The table came from immunoSEQ multiplex PCR; TCRdb's copy has only in-frame clones and leaves some out. This table holds around 290,000 clones, roughly 91% found once. The specimen was peripheral blood. The TCR comes from a man aged 35 to 55 with acute or convalescent COVID-19.

The CDR3 sequence is CASSQSHEQYF. CDR3 bases: TGTGCCAGCAGCCAATCTCACGAGCAGTACTTC. The chain couples TRBV3-1 (or the pseudogene TRBV3-2) to TRBJ2-7; D is unresolved. This CDR3 comprises 11 residues. Germline V CDR1 and CDR2: LGHDT, YNNKEL (reference sequence). The V gene lost 2 bases and the J gene lost 5 bases, with 4 bases spanning the gap.